The clone carrying this T cell receptor (beta chain) was counted only a few times. The data were obtained in a study of T-cell memory formation after mild COVID-19. Germline V gives CDR1 PRHDT, CDR2 FYEKMQ (reference sequence). V lost 5 bases to trimming and J lost 8 bases; unmatched junction nucleotides: 12. This CDR3 comprises 15 residues. TCRdb itself ran the 5' RACE reads through MiXCR, one entry per CDR3 protein. The data contain approximately 89,000 distinct CDR3 sequences, roughly 13% of them seen just once; the ten biggest clones take up around two fifths. Sequencing used PBMCs or a T cell subset sorted from them (not recorded which). The chain is built from TRBV13 and TRBJ1-2; TRBD1 aligns across 9 bases. The sequence came from a man younger than 35 who had mild COVID-19 (a few samples of this study predate the infection). Cell type and time point are not known. The CDR3 DNA is TGTGCCAGCAGCCCACCGGGACAGGGCTGGATCGGCTACACCTTC. Translation: CASSPPGQGWIGYTF.